The T cell receptor (beta chain) described here comes from a study of early T cells in non-severe SARS-CoV-2 infection. Study-wide background: Sequencing input comprised bulk RNA from unsorted whole blood; chain pairing was not available. Whole-study results and caveats: A preference for anti-spike CD8 responses marked VDJdb matching, which missed private and CD4 specificities.

Unique molecular identifiers were attached to individual cDNA molecules. Each CDR3 protein is one row after TCRdb ran MiXCR on the 5' RACE reads. In the table there are about 43,000 distinct CDR3 sequences, about a tenth of which are singletons. This clonotype was recorded at least ten times. Its antigen is unknown. Sequenced material: whole blood. The sequence was collected from an adult who was a healthcare worker with PCR-confirmed SARS-CoV-2 infection or an uninfected control (not recorded which).

In DNA, the CDR3 is TGTGCCAGCAGTTACCTCACACAGGGGGCAGGTTACGCTGAAGCTTTCTTT. Its translation: CASSYLTQGAGYAEAFF. The chain couples TRBV6-2 or TRBV6-3 to TRBJ1-1, with 9 positions matching TRBD1. The CDR3 covers 17 residues. The germline V gene has CDR1 MNHEY and CDR2 SVGEGT. V shed 2 bases and J 6 bases; nucleotides not matched to a gene: 13.